Shown below are 30 T cell receptor beta chains from a single sample sequenced in a study of CD8+ T cells in alopecia areata (dated by TCRdb to the late 2010s). The time point tag for this specimen amounts to: around 29 days on oral tofacitinib. Taken with the paper, the label for treatment or condition translates to: oral pan-JAK inhibitor, 5-10 mg twice daily. Libraries came from the immunoSEQ multiplex PCR assay. To provide template for TCR sequencing, every sample had RNA extracted and reverse transcribed into cDNA. The source is immuneACCESS, and TCRdb retained only in-frame sequences with V and J called. Part of the clones is not carried over; for the studies checked, unresolved V genes explain less than half of this, and the remainder is unexplained. Present in this sample are 200,000 to 250,000 clones, 64% of which were seen just once. The ten largest make up 4% to 5% of the sample. The specimen was CD4+ T cells sorted from blood, collected at week 4, from a patient treated with tofacitinib. The receptors were gathered from a human donor with alopecia areata.

The chain joins TRBV5-1 to TRBJ1-5, with D unresolved. The germline V gene has CDR1 SGHRS and CDR2 YFSETQ. V was cut by 0 bases and J by 6 bases, with 7 bases left in between. This CDR3 has 13 residues. The CDR3 DNA is TGCGCCAGCAGCTTGGATTACGGTCAGCCCCAGCATTTT. The encoded protein is CASSLDYGQPQHF.

In its sample, this clone was seen once. This rearrangement joins TRBV10-2 to TRBJ1-2, with D hard to call. Trimming shortened V by 3 bases and J by 6 bases, and 8 bases separated the two germline ends. Germline values: CDR1 WSHSY, CDR2 SAAADI. The CDR3 spans 12 residues. Here the CDR3 reads CASSDGYDGYTF. DNA for the CDR3: TGCGCCAGCAGTGACGGTTATGATGGCTACACCTTC.

This CDR3 is CASSVATHDQETQYF. DNA of the CDR3: TGTGCCAGCAGCGTAGCTACGCACGACCAAGAGACCCAGTACTTC. The chain couples TRBV9 to TRBJ2-5, with D uncertain. CDR1 and CDR2 from the germline V gene are SGDLS and YYNGEE. V was clipped by 0 bases and J by 0 bases, with 9 bases between them. This CDR3 has 15 residues.

This clone was counted between two and nine times. The rearrangement uses TRBV7-9 and TRBJ1-5; unclear D gene. Germline-derived CDR1 and CDR2 are SEHNR and FQNEAQ (reference sequence). The CDR3 is 17 residues long. Trimming removed 5 bases at V and 0 bases at J, with 17 bases between. The CDR3 nucleotides are TGTGCCAGCAGCCCTCCCCCGTGGGCGTATAGCAATCAGCCCCAGCATTTT. Translated, it gives CASSPPPWAYSNQPQHF.

The rearrangement joins TRBV5-1 to TRBJ2-3, with D unclear. V gave up 0 bases and J gave up 5 bases, with 13 bases separating them. Germline V gene data show CDR1 as SGHRS and CDR2 as YFSETQ. The CDR3 is made up of 15 amino acids. The CDR3, as DNA: TGCGCCAGCAGCTTGGGGCAGGCGAATCGAGATACGCAGTATTTT. Residues: CASSLGQANRDTQYF.

This chain joins TRBV5-6 and TRBJ2-2; TRBD1 agrees at 7 bases. The CDR3 loop spans 15 amino acids. The J segment lost 5 bases and the V segment lost 3 bases, leaving 7 bases of the junction unmatched. CDR1 and CDR2 (germline): SGHDT, YYEEEE. CDR3 sequence (DNA): TGTGCCAGCAGCTCGTGGACAGGAGTAACCGGGGAGCTGTTTTTT. Its protein is CASSSWTGVTGELFF.

The rearrangement joins TRBV5-6 to TRBJ2-2; the match to TRBD1 covers 8 bases. This CDR3 comprises 15 residues. J was trimmed by 4 bases and V by 5 bases; bases with no gene match: 7. Germline values: CDR1 SGHDT, CDR2 YYEEEE. The CDR3 loop reads CASRWTGSGTGELFF. The CDR3 bases are TGTGCCAGCAGATGGACAGGGTCGGGCACCGGGGAGCTGTTTTTT.

The V gene is TRBV6-5, the J gene TRBJ2-7; 8 bases fit TRBD2. CDR3 length: 13 amino acids. Germline trimming cut 2 bases from V and 6 bases from J; bases unmatched to any gene: 3. Per germline, CDR1 MNHEY and CDR2 SVGAGI. This CDR3 reads CASSYGAGVEQYF. The CDR3 DNA reads TGTGCCAGCAGTTACGGAGCGGGGGTCGAGCAGTACTTC.

CDR3 in DNA: TGCAGCGTTGAAGTGGGGGCCTCGAACACCGGGGAGCTGTTTTTT. Amino acid sequence: CSVEVGASNTGELFF. This chain links TRBV29-1 with TRBJ2-2, with D possibly matching TRBD1 (6 bases). Looked up from germline, CDR1 is SQVTM and CDR2 is ANQGSEA. CDR3 length: 15 residues. Trimming took off 1 base at V and 0 bases at J, with 9 bases between the two ends.

This rearrangement joins TRBV4-3 to TRBJ1-1; D call uncertain. Trimming removed 0 bases from V and 7 bases from J, with 12 bases in between. CDR3 length: 14 residues. Germline CDR1 and CDR2: LGHNA and YSLEER. This chain's CDR3 is CASSQEVHRGEAFF. The DNA of the CDR3 is TGCGCCAGCAGCCAAGAAGTTCACCGGGGTGAAGCTTTCTTT.

The J gene is TRBJ2-1, the V gene TRBV5-4, with D tentatively TRBD1 (5 bases). The germline V gene encodes CDR1 SGHNT and CDR2 YYREEE (reference sequence). V shed 4 bases and J shed 7 bases, with 21 bases lying between them. The CDR3 runs to 16 residues. The CDR3 is CASSPGRRVVGNEQFF. The DNA for the CDR3 is TGTGCCAGCAGCCCAGGCCGCAGGGTAGTCGGAAATGAGCAGTTCTTC.

The rearrangement uses TRBV7-9 and TRBJ1-1; 7 bases match TRBD1. In germline, CDR1 is SEHNR, CDR2 FQNEAQ (reference sequence). The J segment lost 7 bases and the V segment lost 1 base, leaving 0 bases of the junction unmatched. The CDR3 contains 12 residues. CDR3 coding DNA: TGTGCCAGCAGCTTAGGACAGGGTGAAGCTTTCTTT. It encodes CASSLGQGEAFF. Full variable domain (remainder filled in from reference TRBV7-9 and TRBJ1-1): DTGVSQNPRHKITKRGQNVTFRCDPISEHNRLYWYRQTLGQGPEFLTYFQNEAQLEKSRLLSDRFSAERPKGSFSTLEIQRTEQGDSAMYLCASSLGQGEAFFGQGTRLTVV.

V gene TRBV6-5 combines with J gene TRBJ1-3; 7 nucleotides match TRBD1. CDR1 and CDR2 (germline): MNHEY, SVGAGI. The CDR3 runs 15 residues. V dropped 2 bases and J dropped 3; count of bases not matched to a gene: 4. The CDR3 DNA follows: TGTGCCAGCAGTTACGGACAGGACTATGGAAACACCATATATTTT. Translation gives CASSYGQDYGNTIYF.

The rearrangement joins TRBV11-2 to TRBJ2-5, with D hard to call. Germline CDR1 is SGHAT and CDR2 is FQNNGV. V dropped 5 bases and J dropped 4 bases, with 5 bases sitting between them. This CDR3 comprises 11 residues. The CDR3 sequence: CASSQSETQYF. Here the CDR3 DNA reads TGTGCCAGCAGCCAATCAGAGACCCAGTACTTC.

The chain couples TRBV11-2 to TRBJ2-7; D remains unclear. The length of the CDR3 is 13 residues. The V gene's germline CDR1 is SGHAT and CDR2 FQNNGV. Trimming stripped 5 bases from V and 1 base from J, with 9 bases between. The CDR3 sequence is CASSLRASYEQYF. For the CDR3, the DNA is TGTGCCAGCAGCCTCCGGGCTTCCTACGAGCAGTACTTC.

This clone was seen a single time. The V gene is TRBV10-3, the J gene TRBJ1-1, with D perhaps matching TRBD1 (5 bases). The CDR3 is 12 amino acids. Between the trimmed V and J ends, which lost 6 bases and 11 bases, there was a span of 16 bases. Germline V gives CDR1 ENHRY, CDR2 SYGVKD. In nucleotides, the CDR3 is TGTGCCATCAGCACCACTCAGGGAGGTGCTTTCTTT. Translating gives CAISTTQGGAFF.

J is TRBJ2-6 and V is TRBV7-2; 7 nucleotides align to TRBD1. Germline values: CDR1 SGHTA, CDR2 FQGNSA. Unmatched junction bases numbered 10, after V lost 5 bases and J lost 12 bases. There are 14 residues in the CDR3. CDR3 sequence: CASSRQGPRAVLTF. Here the CDR3 DNA reads TGTGCCAGCAGCCGACAGGGACCCCGCGCCGTCCTGACTTTC. The full variable domain, completed using reference TRBV7-2 and TRBJ2-6, is GAGVSQSPSNKVTEKGKDVELRCDPISGHTALYWYRQSLGQGLEFLIYFQGNSAPDKSGLPSDRFSAERTGGSVSTLTIQRTQQEDSAVYLCASSRQGPRAVLTFGAGSRLTVL.

This sequence joins TRBV13 and TRBJ2-6; TRBD2 matches at 7 bases. Unmatched junction bases numbered 10, after V lost 10 bases and J lost 4 bases. The germline V gene encodes CDR1 PRHDT and CDR2 FYEKMQ (reference sequence). The length of the CDR3 is 15 residues. The CDR3 loop reads CATHRGGAGANVLTF. CDR3 nucleotide sequence: TGTGCCACCCATCGGGGAGGGGCCGGGGCCAACGTCCTGACTTTC.

V usage is TRBV5-1 and J usage is TRBJ2-5; TRBD1 or TRBD2 may be the D gene (5 bases each). Germline CDR1 is SGHRS and CDR2 is YFSETQ. CDR3 size: 16 residues. V was trimmed by 2 bases and J by 2 bases, leaving 16 bases between them. CDR3 sequence: CASSLTTPGPQETQYF. In DNA, the CDR3 is TGCGCCAGCAGCTTAACTACTCCGGGACCACAAGAGACCCAGTACTTC.

This clone was found a few times. The chain carries TRBV7-2 and TRBJ2-1, with D perhaps matching TRBD2 (6 bases). Looked up from germline, CDR1 is SGHTA and CDR2 is FQGNSA. V was shortened by 7 bases and J by 0 bases, with 13 bases between the two germline ends. The CDR3 loop spans 15 amino acids. The CDR3 nucleotides are TGTGCCAGCACCGAATCAGCGGGCTCCTACAATGAGCAGTTCTTC. Protein: CASTESAGSYNEQFF.

This clone was recorded only once. V is TRBV5-4 and J is TRBJ1-6; 8 bases are a match to TRBD1. J gave up 12 bases and V 0 bases, and 11 bases lay outside the gene matches. CDR3 size: 16 residues. Germline V gene lookup returns CDR1 SGHNT and CDR2 YYREEE (reference sequence). The CDR3 DNA reads TGTGCCAGCAGCTTGGTTGGAGGGCAGGGGGCAAAACCCCTCCACTTT. It translates to CASSLVGGQGAKPLHF.

This clone came up a few times. This chain links TRBV19 with TRBJ2-3; no clear D gene. V was shortened by 4 bases and J by 4 bases, with 9 bases between the two germline ends. This CDR3 has 13 amino acids. In germline, CDR1 is LNHDA, CDR2 SQIVND (reference sequence). The CDR3 DNA reads TGTGCCAGTAGTAAAACCCCGGCAGATACGCAGTATTTT. Its protein product is CASSKTPADTQYF.

The chain employs TRBV7-2 and TRBJ2-1; 8 bases line up with TRBD1. Unmatched junction bases numbered 4, after V lost 5 bases and J lost 7 bases. The CDR3 sequence is 13 residues long. CDR1 is SGHTA, CDR2 FQGNSA, per germline. Here the CDR3 DNA reads TGTGCCAGCAGCAAGGACAGGGTGAATGAGCAGTTCTTC. This codes for CASSKDRVNEQFF. The whole variable domain, filled in from reference TRBV7-2 and TRBJ2-1, reads GAGVSQSPSNKVTEKGKDVELRCDPISGHTALYWYRQSLGQGLEFLIYFQGNSAPDKSGLPSDRFSAERTGGSVSTLTIQRTQQEDSAVYLCASSKDRVNEQFFGPGTRLTVL.

CDR3 coding DNA: TGTGCCATCAGTGACCTGGGACAGTCAAAAGAGACCCAGTACTTC. Its protein product is CAISDLGQSKETQYF. The rearrangement links TRBV10-3 to TRBJ2-5; 7 bases agree with TRBD1. Losses at the gene ends were 3 bases for V and 3 bases for J; bases not matched to a gene: 7. This CDR3 is 15 amino acids long. Per the germline V gene, CDR1 is ENHRY and CDR2 is SYGVKD.

This clone has only a few counts. The genes are TRBV14 and TRBJ2-1; 7 bases map to TRBD1. With 4 bases clipped from V and 6 bases from J, the junction kept 6 bases outside the gene matches. This CDR3 contains 14 residues. In germline, CDR1 is SGHDN, CDR2 FVKESK. In nucleotides, the CDR3 is TGTGCCAGCAGCCGACAGGGCGTTCCCAATGAGCAGTTCTTC. This codes for CASSRQGVPNEQFF.

The chain recombines TRBV7-3 with TRBJ2-5, with TRBD2 matching over 7 bases. The CDR3 has 14 amino acids. V dropped 5 bases and J dropped 4; count of bases not matched to a gene: 7. In germline, CDR1 is SGHTA, CDR2 FQGTGA. The CDR3 sequence: CASSPGTMGETQYF. CDR3 in DNA: TGTGCCAGCAGCCCCGGGACTATGGGAGAGACCCAGTACTTC.

The chain couples TRBV2 to TRBJ1-1, with D maybe TRBD1 (5 bases). V dropped 6 bases and J dropped 7 bases, with 27 bases sitting between them. This CDR3 is built from 17 residues. Germline-derived CDR1 and CDR2 are SNHLY and FYNNEI. The CDR3: CASSRKTPGTGGSEAFF. DNA for the CDR3: TGTGCCAGCAGCAGGAAAACACCAGGGACCGGGGGGAGTGAAGCTTTCTTT.

In this sample, this clone turned up a few times. The V and J genes are TRBV7-9 and TRBJ2-5; D is ambiguous. The CDR3 length is 12 residues. Trimming left V 11 bases short and J 1 base short, with 11 bases between. Germline values: CDR1 SEHNR, CDR2 FQNEAQ (reference sequence). The CDR3 protein is CAPPGRQETQYF. In DNA, the CDR3 is TGTGCCCCGCCGGGCCGCCAAGAGACCCAGTACTTC.

The chain recombines TRBV19 with TRBJ1-3; no firm D call. Germline CDR1 and CDR2: LNHDA and SQIVND (reference sequence). This CDR3 comprises 14 residues. V lost 7 bases to trimming and J lost 0 bases, with 10 bases between them. DNA for the CDR3: TGTGCCAGTACCCTAAGGATCTCTGGAAACACCATATATTTT. Translating gives CASTLRISGNTIYF.

J is TRBJ2-1 and V is TRBV7-2; possibly TRBD1 or TRBD2 for D (5 bases each). Per the germline V gene, CDR1 is SGHTA and CDR2 is FQGNSA. The CDR3 is 15 amino acids. V shed 4 bases and J shed 7 bases, with 17 bases lying between them. The chain's CDR3 is CASSSGGTWANEQFF. The CDR3, as DNA: TGTGCCAGCAGCTCGGGTGGGACCTGGGCTAATGAGCAGTTCTTC.